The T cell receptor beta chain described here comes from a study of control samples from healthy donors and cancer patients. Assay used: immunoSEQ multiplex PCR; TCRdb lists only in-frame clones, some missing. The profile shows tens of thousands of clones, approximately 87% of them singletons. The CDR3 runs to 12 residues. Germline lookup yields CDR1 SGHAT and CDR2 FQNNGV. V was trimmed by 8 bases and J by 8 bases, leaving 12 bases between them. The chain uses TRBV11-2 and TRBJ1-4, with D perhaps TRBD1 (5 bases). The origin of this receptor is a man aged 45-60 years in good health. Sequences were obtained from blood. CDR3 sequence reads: CASSFGGEKLFF. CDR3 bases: TGTGCCAGCTCCTTCGGGGGGGAAAAACTGTTTTTT.